This is a list of T cell receptor beta chains from one sample in a study of beta chain features in type 1 diabetes. Sequencing was performed with immunoSEQ multiplex PCR; in TCRdb, only in-frame clones are kept and a portion is missing. The table has 640,000 or so clones, about an eighth seen once. Sequenced input: naive CD4+ T cells from blood. The receptors were gathered from a young man with type 1 diabetes. Both conserved end residues are part of each CDR3. The order of the fields is D gene, V gene, J gene, CDR3 protein. A D gene is named only where the DNA matches it firmly.

D gene: -; V gene: TRBV7-9; J gene: TRBJ2-7; CDR3 protein: CASSQDTGRDEQYF
D gene: -; V gene: TRBV9; J gene: TRBJ2-6; CDR3 protein: CASSVGPGLSSGANVLTF
D gene: -; V gene: TRBV28; J gene: TRBJ2-1; CDR3 protein: CASSSLTPPRSSYNEQFF
D gene: TRBD2; V gene: TRBV5-6; J gene: TRBJ2-5; CDR3 protein: CASSLVAGGQETQYF
D gene: -; V gene: TRBV19; J gene: TRBJ2-5; CDR3 protein: CASSIDETQYF
D gene: -; V gene: TRBV7-3; J gene: TRBJ1-1; CDR3 protein: CASSLTENTEAFF
D gene: -; V gene: TRBV14; J gene: TRBJ1-6; CDR3 protein: CASSQVDSPLHF
D gene: -; V gene: TRBV7-7; J gene: TRBJ2-3; CDR3 protein: CASSFGGVADTQYF
D gene: -; V gene: TRBV7-9; J gene: TRBJ2-5; CDR3 protein: CASSLARRETQYF
D gene: -; V gene: TRBV6-5; J gene: TRBJ2-2; CDR3 protein: CASSELGDGELFF
D gene: -; V gene: TRBV9; J gene: TRBJ1-2; CDR3 protein: CASSAETGLYGYTF
D gene: -; V gene: TRBV11-2; J gene: TRBJ1-1; CDR3 protein: CASSVDTDEAFF
D gene: -; V gene: TRBV7-2; J gene: TRBJ2-2; CDR3 protein: CASSLELSNAGELFF
D gene: TRBD2; V gene: TRBV5-4; J gene: TRBJ2-5; CDR3 protein: CASSLAGGLAGVGTQYF
D gene: -; V gene: TRBV2; J gene: TRBJ2-7; CDR3 protein: CASSEASGAYEQYF
D gene: TRBD1; V gene: TRBV30; J gene: TRBJ2-7; CDR3 protein: CAWSEGTGGLTYEQYF
D gene: -; V gene: TRBV2; J gene: TRBJ1-2; CDR3 protein: CASSDGVQGPYGYTF
D gene: TRBD2; V gene: TRBV28; J gene: TRBJ2-7; CDR3 protein: CASSQRGDTREQYF
D gene: TRBD2; V gene: TRBV9; J gene: TRBJ2-5; CDR3 protein: CASSVRGEGRETQYF
D gene: TRBD2; V gene: TRBV7-9; J gene: TRBJ2-1; CDR3 protein: CASSYRTSADNEQFF
D gene: -; V gene: TRBV30; J gene: TRBJ2-5; CDR3 protein: CAWSVETQYF
D gene: TRBD1; V gene: TRBV28; J gene: TRBJ1-2; CDR3 protein: CASSADRDYYGYTF
D gene: -; V gene: TRBV5-1; J gene: TRBJ2-5; CDR3 protein: CASSPARFRETQYF
D gene: TRBD1; V gene: TRBV25-1; J gene: TRBJ1-2; CDR3 protein: CASSTPQGSRNYGYTF
D gene: -; V gene: TRBV10-3; J gene: TRBJ1-1; CDR3 protein: CAIMAREGTEAFF
D gene: TRBD1; V gene: TRBV30; J gene: TRBJ1-4; CDR3 protein: CAWSRGQGVEKLFF
D gene: -; V gene: TRBV5-1; J gene: TRBJ1-2; CDR3 protein: CASSSWVGYGYTF
D gene: TRBD1; V gene: TRBV7-9; J gene: TRBJ1-1; CDR3 protein: CASSDSTGVGTEAFF
D gene: -; V gene: TRBV7-9; J gene: TRBJ2-7; CDR3 protein: CASSFSGDYEQYF
D gene: -; V gene: TRBV10-3; J gene: TRBJ1-5; CDR3 protein: CAISERDSNQPQHF
D gene: TRBD1; V gene: TRBV25-1; J gene: TRBJ2-1; CDR3 protein: CASSDWTGPSPYNEQFF
D gene: -; V gene: TRBV14; J gene: TRBJ2-1; CDR3 protein: CASSQGKRASWNEQFF
D gene: TRBD2; V gene: TRBV19; J gene: TRBJ2-7; CDR3 protein: CASRLAGGYEQYF
D gene: -; V gene: TRBV27; J gene: TRBJ2-2; CDR3 protein: CASPNAAVTGELFF
D gene: -; V gene: TRBV30; J gene: TRBJ1-3; CDR3 protein: CAWSVYGWDGNTIYF
D gene: -; V gene: TRBV28; J gene: TRBJ1-2; CDR3 protein: CASSLSSTGLGGYTF
D gene: TRBD1; V gene: TRBV6-6; J gene: TRBJ2-6; CDR3 protein: CAYRQGKASGANVLTF
D gene: -; V gene: TRBV18; J gene: TRBJ2-7; CDR3 protein: CASSPGTTTYEQYF
D gene: TRBD1; V gene: TRBV28; J gene: TRBJ1-5; CDR3 protein: CASSHRRQGKWSNQPQHF
D gene: TRBD2; V gene: TRBV5-1; J gene: TRBJ2-1; CDR3 protein: CASSILSGSNNNEQFF
D gene: -; V gene: TRBV7-7; J gene: TRBJ2-7; CDR3 protein: CASSLNSRGEQYF
D gene: -; V gene: TRBV29-1; J gene: TRBJ1-1; CDR3 protein: CSVEWGLNTEAFF
D gene: -; V gene: TRBV20-1; J gene: TRBJ2-7; CDR3 protein: CSARGVYEQYF
D gene: -; V gene: TRBV11-2; J gene: TRBJ2-1; CDR3 protein: CASSFSYSEQFF
D gene: -; V gene: TRBV30; J gene: TRBJ1-2; CDR3 protein: CAWSVWDGYTF